The entry that follows covers one T cell receptor (beta chain) sequence. Its target is unknown. This entry is derived from a study of cytomegalovirus exposure and HLA in healthy donors. Turning to the study itself: Unique TCRs from HLA-typed donors, around 93 million of them, were held in an early data release. Study results and limitations: DRB1 had the most TCR associations and HLA-C the fewest, a later analysis found, with rates varying by HLA locus. Rarity characterized most TCR sequences, yet some public TCRs appeared in many donors.

Germline V lookup: CDR1 SGDLS, CDR2 YYNGEE. There are 18 residues in the CDR3. Trimming shortened V by 4 bases and J by 6 bases, and 25 bases separated the two germline ends. Primers: 60 Vbeta forward and 13 Jbeta reverse. The repertoire was sequenced with immunoSEQ multiplex PCR; TCRdb's copy has only in-frame clones and lacks some. Of 160,000 or so clones in the sample, more than 60% were seen once. The sample comprised PBMCs. The TCR comes from a woman between 35 and 50 years old in good health and CMV-seropositive. The chain employs TRBV9 and TRBJ2-2; D is possibly TRBD1 (5 bases). CDR3 loop: CASSFHTDRPGSPGELFF. The DNA of the CDR3 is TGTGCCAGCAGCTTTCACACCGACAGACCAGGAAGCCCCGGGGAGCTGTTTTTT.